These 25 T cell receptor beta chains originate from one sample sequenced in a study of blood T cells in healthy people across ages. With a J-beta primer mix and a sample-barcoded 5' primer, a second PCR ran about 7 to 12 cycles. TCRdb reprocessed the 5' RACE reads with MiXCR, giving one entry per CDR3 protein. The data contain about 800,000 distinct CDR3 sequences, roughly 25% of them singletons. This sample was also put to use in a study of T cells of mothers and their children.

What was sequenced was blood. The receptors stem from a boy younger than 18 in good health.

The chain joins TRBV2 to TRBJ1-1, with TRBD1 identical over 8 bases. CDR1 is SNHLY, CDR2 FYNNEI, per germline. J was trimmed by 7 bases and V by 6 bases; bases with no gene match: 1. There are 11 residues in the CDR3. The CDR3, as DNA: TGTGCCAGCAGCGACAGGGGTGAAGCTTTCTTT. Its protein is CASSDRGEAFF.

The chain uses TRBV7-9 and TRBJ2-7; TRBD1 or TRBD2 may be the D gene (5 bases each). The CDR3 covers 16 residues. V was pared by 3 bases and J by 7 bases, with 22 bases between. The germline V gene has CDR1 SEHNR and CDR2 FQNEAQ (reference sequence). The CDR3 here is CASSFFGATPTLEQYF. The CDR3 region has the DNA TGTGCCAGCAGCTTCTTCGGGGCGACACCTACTCTAGAGCAGTACTTC.

The chain uses TRBV20-1 and TRBJ2-2; 10 bases fit TRBD1. With V trimmed by 3 bases and J by 6 bases, 4 bases remained unmatched. The CDR3 covers 14 residues. CDR1 and CDR2 from the germline V gene are DFQATT and SNEGSKA (reference sequence). The CDR3 DNA is TGCAGTGCTAGCGGGACAGGGGCCTCCGGGGAGCTGTTTTTT. Translated: CSASGTGASGELFF.

This clonotype was counted a few times. The chain combines TRBV27 with TRBJ2-7, with D possibly matching TRBD2 (6 bases). V was clipped by 2 bases and J by 8 bases, with 13 bases between them. From germline, CDR1 is MNHEY and CDR2 SMNVEV (reference sequence). The CDR3 loop spans 13 amino acids. Written as DNA, the CDR3 is TGTGCCAGCAGTTTAGCGGGATCTTACAAGCAGTACTTC. This translates into CASSLAGSYKQYF.

The V call is TRBV7-3, the J call TRBJ2-3; the D gene is possibly TRBD2 (5 bases). The ends were cut back, 4 bases at V and 8 bases at J, with 25 bases in the middle. Per the germline V gene, CDR1 is SGHTA and CDR2 is FQGTGA. The CDR3 consists of 17 residues. The CDR3 DNA reads as TGTGCCAGCAGCTCCCTCGTCACTCCCGGGCCAAGCGGTACGCAGTATTTT. Its protein product is CASSSLVTPGPSGTQYF.

The J gene is TRBJ2-1, the V gene TRBV25-1; D gene ambiguous. Germline V CDR1 and CDR2: MGHDK, SYGVNS. V lost 4 bases to trimming and J lost 7 bases, with 8 bases between them. The CDR3 totals 12 residues. This CDR3 reads CASSGQVNEQFF. DNA for the CDR3: TGTGCCAGCAGTGGGCAAGTGAATGAGCAGTTCTTC.

This clonotype turned up a few times. V gene TRBV29-1 combines with J gene TRBJ1-2, with 8 bases matching TRBD1. The CDR3 has 14 amino acids. Trimming at V came to 6 bases and at J to 5 bases, leaving 11 bases not matched to a gene. CDR1 SQVTM and CDR2 ANQGSEA come from the germline V gene. The CDR3 protein is CSVDTGGIWYGYTF. Written as DNA, the CDR3 is TGCAGCGTCGATACAGGGGGGATATGGTATGGCTACACCTTC.

Only a few counts were recorded for this clonotype. This could be a read error, since a much larger clone is one nucleotide away. This chain links TRBV25-1 with TRBJ1-1; D ambiguous. There are 11 residues in the CDR3. Deletions cut 6 bases from V and 7 bases from J, with 9 bases between. CDR1 and CDR2 from the germline V gene are MGHDK and SYGVNS. The chain's CDR3 is CASRLGGEAFF. The DNA of the CDR3 is TGTGCCAGCAGATTAGGAGGTGAAGCTTTCTTT.

This clonotype was picked up a small number of times. The J gene is TRBJ2-5, the V gene TRBV28; no firm D call. CDR1 and CDR2 from the germline V gene are MDHEN and SYDVKM. The CDR3 is made up of 14 amino acids. The V end was cut by 1 base, the J end by 3 bases, with 9 bases between. DNA for the CDR3: TGTGCCAGCAGTTTATACTCAGCAGAAGAGACCCAGTACTTC. It encodes CASSLYSAEETQYF.

The chain recombines TRBV5-1 with TRBJ2-3; 8 bases map to TRBD2. Germline V CDR1 and CDR2: SGHRS, YFSETQ. V trimming: 3 bases; J trimming: 0 bases; junction bases outside the gene matches: 6. The CDR3 totals 16 residues. CDR3 protein: CASSSGGTESTDTQYF. The CDR3 bases are TGCGCCAGCAGCTCGGGGGGGACGGAGAGCACAGATACGCAGTATTTT.

The table lists this clonotype with a few counts. J is TRBJ2-4 and V is TRBV10-1; D gene ambiguous. V dropped 4 bases and J dropped 6 bases, with 1 base sitting between them. This CDR3 region has 10 residues. Germline CDR1 is WNHNN and CDR2 is SYGVQD (reference sequence). The CDR3 region has the DNA TGCGCCAGCAGTGTAAACATTCAGTACTTC. As protein: CASSVNIQYF.

In its sample, this clonotype was seen a few times. The rearrangement joins TRBV27 to TRBJ2-5, with a possible D match to TRBD2 (5 bases). The J call may be in error: the DNA end matches TRBJ2-7 better. Germline V gene data show CDR1 as MNHEY and CDR2 as SMNVEV (reference sequence). This CDR3 has 14 amino acids. In DNA, the CDR3 is TGTGCCAGCAGTTTGGGAGTGAAGAACTACGAGCAGTACTTC. It encodes CASSLGVKNYEQYF.

The gene calls are TRBV10-3 and TRBJ2-7; possibly TRBD2 for D (7 bases). Per the germline V gene, CDR1 is ENHRY and CDR2 is SYGVKD. The V end was cut by 0 bases, the J end by 3 bases, with 27 bases between. The CDR3 runs to 20 residues. CDR3 loop: CAISESIEIGGRWVFYEQYF. The CDR3 region has the DNA TGTGCCATCAGTGAGTCGATCGAGATCGGGGGGCGTTGGGTTTTCTACGAGCAGTACTTC.

This clonotype has more than one count but fewer than ten. V is TRBV11-2 and J is TRBJ1-2, with 10 nucleotides matching TRBD1. This CDR3 spans 14 amino acids. The junction had 8 bases not matched to a gene; V was cut back by 5 bases and J by 8 bases. Germline V CDR1 and CDR2: SGHAT, FQNNGV. The CDR3 region has the DNA TGTGCCAGCAGCCTTTCGACAGGGGGCGTAGGCTACACCTTC. This sequence encodes CASSLSTGGVGYTF.

The V and J genes are TRBV5-1 and TRBJ1-1; no clear D. V was pared by 4 bases and J by 4 bases, with 11 bases between. Germline-derived CDR1 and CDR2 are SGHRS and YFSETQ. CDR3 length: 13 residues. This chain's CDR3 is CASSREVGTEAFF. The CDR3 DNA sequence: TGCGCCAGCAGCCGGGAGGTGGGCACTGAAGCTTTCTTT.

CDR3 protein: CSARLAGQNSYNEQFF. The CDR3 bases are TGCAGTGCTAGACTAGCGGGCCAAAACTCCTACAATGAGCAGTTCTTC. The chain employs TRBV20-1 and TRBJ2-1; 8 nucleotides align to TRBD2. The germline CDR1 and CDR2 sequences are DFQATT and SNEGSKA (reference sequence). This CDR3 contains 16 residues. V lost 2 bases and J lost 0; bases outside the gene matches: 6.

The chain combines TRBV2 with TRBJ1-3, with no clear D. CDR3 length: 13 residues. Between the trimmed V and J ends, which lost 10 bases and 0 bases, there was a span of 10 bases. CDR1 and CDR2 from the germline V gene are SNHLY and FYNNEI. CDR3 nucleotide sequence: TGTGCCAACTCAGAGAACTCTGGAAACACCATATATTTT. As protein: CANSENSGNTIYF.

The V gene is TRBV7-9, the J gene TRBJ2-5; D is perhaps TRBD1 or TRBD2 (6 bases each). CDR3 length equals 16 residues. Germline CDR1 reads SEHNR; CDR2 reads FQNEAQ (reference sequence). Between the trimmed V and J ends, which lost 5 bases and 2 bases, there was a span of 18 bases. As DNA, the CDR3 is TGTGCCAGCAGCCATCTTTTAGGGGGGCTTCAAGAGACCCAGTACTTC. It translates to CASSHLLGGLQETQYF.

This chain joins TRBV14 and TRBJ1-2; D unclear. Germline assignment: CDR1 SGHDN and CDR2 FVKESK. The germline V and J ends were trimmed by 0 bases and 4 bases, with 9 bases remaining between them. The CDR3 sequence is 14 residues long. The CDR3 region has the DNA TGTGCCAGCAGCCAAGAGGAGCGGGCCTATGGCTACACCTTC. Translation: CASSQEERAYGYTF.

The chain combines TRBV20-1 with TRBJ2-7, with D tentatively TRBD1 or TRBD2 (5 bases each). Trimming cost V 7 bases and J 5 bases, with 18 bases left between them. This CDR3 has 13 residues. Germline V lookup: CDR1 DFQATT, CDR2 SNEGSKA (reference sequence). The CDR3 spells CSVGMQGADEQYF. CDR3 nucleotide sequence: TGCAGTGTGGGGATGCAGGGAGCGGACGAGCAGTACTTC.

On this clonotype itself: A much larger clone differs from this one at a single base, so this may be a read error. The V gene is TRBV13, the J gene TRBJ1-2; no clear D. Trimming removed 1 base at V and 7 bases at J, with 16 bases between. The CDR3 length is 15 residues. Germline loops: CDR1 PRHDT, CDR2 FYEKMQ (reference sequence). In nucleotides, the CDR3 is TGTGCCAGCAGCTTAGCTCCGGCGCTGCTGGGTGGCTACACCTTC. Translation: CASSLAPALLGGYTF.

The chain couples TRBV20-1 to TRBJ2-5, with D hard to call. Germline assignment: CDR1 DFQATT and CDR2 SNEGSKA (reference sequence). This CDR3 spans 12 amino acids. The germline V and J ends were trimmed by 5 bases and 3 bases, with 10 bases remaining between them. CDR3 DNA: TGCAGTGCTCTCTTTTTGGAAGAGACCCAGTACTTC. Translation gives CSALFLEETQYF.

This clonotype has a handful of counts. This chain connects TRBV12-3 or TRBV12-4 to TRBJ2-7, with 9 bases identical to TRBD2. Germline trimming cut 6 bases from V and 5 bases from J; bases unmatched to any gene: 17. The CDR3 has 17 amino acids. CDR3 coding DNA: TGTGCCAGCAGCGGTGGGATCAGCGGGGGGAAACTCGACGAGCAGTACTTC. This sequence encodes CASSGGISGGKLDEQYF.

This clonotype was found a few times. The CDR3 region has the DNA TGTGCCAGCAGCCCCGAAGCGGGGGGGCCCTCAGATACGCAGTATTTT. Protein sequence: CASSPEAGGPSDTQYF. This chain links TRBV9 with TRBJ2-3, with 10 bases lining up with TRBD2. This CDR3 spans 16 amino acids. Germline assignment: CDR1 SGDLS and CDR2 YYNGEE. The V gene end was trimmed by 4 bases and the J gene end by 4 bases; junction bases not matched to a gene: 9.

This clonotype was counted a single time. The rearrangement uses TRBV6-5 and TRBJ1-1; D might be TRBD1 (5 bases). The CDR3 has 15 residues. Germline V CDR1 and CDR2: MNHEY, SVGAGI. V gave up 0 bases and J gave up 1 base, with 9 bases separating them. The CDR3 region is CASSYSSGGNTEAFF. The CDR3 nucleotides read TGTGCCAGCAGTTACTCGAGCGGGGGGAACACTGAAGCTTTCTTT.